The 11 T cell receptor beta chains in this list originate from one sample, sequenced in a study of blood T cell repertoires in COVID-19. Generated by immunoSEQ multiplex PCR, the TCRdb table keeps only in-frame clones and is missing some. The data show under 200,000 clones, 75% to 90% seen once. The sequencing input was PBMCs or T cells enriched from blood (not recorded which). These receptors all stem from a woman aged 60-75 years who had recovered from COVID-19.

The chain is built from TRBV12-3 or TRBV12-4 and TRBJ1-5; tentatively, D is TRBD1 (6 bases). Between the trimmed V and J ends, which lost 6 bases and 5 bases, there was a span of 11 bases. This CDR3 has 13 amino acids. CDR3 sequence reads: CASSQDSYQPQHF. Written as DNA, the CDR3 is TGTGCCAGCAGCCAGGACAGTTATCAGCCCCAGCATTTT.

The gene calls are TRBV5-1 and TRBJ2-7, with D uncertain. Germline V gene sequence: CDR1 SGHRS, CDR2 YFSETQ. This CDR3 comprises 14 residues. Trimming pared 6 bases from V and 0 bases from J, leaving 13 bases between. DNA for the CDR3: TGCGCCAGCAAGGTTGAGGTCACCTCCTACGAGCAGTACTTC. Residues: CASKVEVTSYEQYF.

This clone was picked up many times. The genes are TRBV1 and TRBJ1-5; whether TRBD1, the table's D call, matches the DNA was not checked. TRBV1 corresponds to a pseudogene. The CDR3 is 14 residues long. The CDR3 DNA follows: TGCACCAGCAGCCCTGACAGGGCTATTCAGCCCCAGCATTTT. It translates to CTSSPDRAIQPQHF.

V usage is TRBV10-1 and J usage is TRBJ2-3, with 7 positions matching TRBD1. Germline V CDR1 and CDR2: WNHNN, SYGVQD (reference sequence). V lost 6 bases to trimming and J lost 6 bases; unmatched junction nucleotides: 6. The CDR3 totals 13 residues. The CDR3 DNA reads TGCGCCAGCAGAAAGACAGGGACCGATACGCAGTATTTT. This sequence encodes CASRKTGTDTQYF.

The chain uses TRBV4-1 and TRBJ2-1; 15 positions match TRBD2. The CDR3 extends over 20 amino acids. Germline CDR1 and CDR2: MGHRA and YSYEKL. Trimming cost V 0 bases and J 0 bases; bases outside gene matches: 6. In DNA, the CDR3 is TGCGCCAGCAGCCAAGACACGGGACTAGCGGGGGGACACTCCTACAATGAGCAGTTCTTC. Protein: CASSQDTGLAGGHSYNEQFF.

The sample holds a few counts of this clone. The V gene is TRBV6-5, the J gene TRBJ1-2, with 9 nucleotides matching TRBD1. J lost 7 bases, V lost 4 bases, and 7 bases had no gene match. CDR1 and CDR2 from the germline V gene are MNHEY and SVGAGI. This CDR3 has 14 amino acids. The CDR3 nucleotides read TGTGCCAGCAGTTGGGACAGGGATAATGGTGGCTACACCTTC. Its translation is CASSWDRDNGGYTF.

This clone was seen only a few times. The chain joins TRBV5-1 to TRBJ2-1, with D hard to call. Trimming shortened V by 1 base and J by 0 bases, and 8 bases separated the two germline ends. The CDR3 loop spans 15 amino acids. Germline V CDR1 and CDR2: SGHRS, YFSETQ. The CDR3 loop is CASSLSRSSYNEQFF. CDR3 DNA: TGCGCCAGCAGCTTGTCTCGGAGCTCCTACAATGAGCAGTTCTTC.

This sequence joins TRBV6-5 and TRBJ2-5; 7 bases line up with TRBD1. Trimming at V came to 6 bases and at J to 5 bases, leaving 9 bases not matched to a gene. The CDR3 has 14 residues. The germline V gene encodes CDR1 MNHEY and CDR2 SVGAGI. CDR3 protein: CASRVGADRETQYF. DNA for the CDR3: TGTGCCAGCAGGGTGGGCGCGGACAGGGAGACCCAGTACTTC.

The rearrangement joins TRBV6-4 to TRBJ1-2; 7 bases map to TRBD1. The CDR3 totals 13 residues. Germline values: CDR1 MRHNA, CDR2 SNTAGT. After removal of 6 bases from V and 7 bases from J, the junction contained 8 bases not matched to a gene. CDR3: CASRARDRGGYTF. The CDR3 DNA sequence: TGTGCCAGCAGAGCTCGGGACAGAGGTGGCTACACCTTC.

The rearrangement joins TRBV6-5 to TRBJ1-2; 8 positions match TRBD1. Germline CDR1 MNHEY, CDR2 SVGAGI. The trim removed 6 bases at V and 3 bases at J, leaving 3 bases unmatched. The CDR3 has 13 residues. CDR3 residues: CASRPQGDYGYTF. The DNA for the CDR3 is TGTGCCAGCAGGCCACAGGGGGACTATGGCTACACCTTC.

J is TRBJ1-1 and V is TRBV7-2, with D unresolved. The CDR3 consists of 13 residues. Germline V CDR1 and CDR2: SGHTA, FQGNSA. V lost 4 bases and J lost 0, with 6 bases in between. The CDR3 DNA follows: TGTGCCAGCAGCTCTTCTTTGAACACTGAAGCTTTCTTT. Protein: CASSSSLNTEAFF.